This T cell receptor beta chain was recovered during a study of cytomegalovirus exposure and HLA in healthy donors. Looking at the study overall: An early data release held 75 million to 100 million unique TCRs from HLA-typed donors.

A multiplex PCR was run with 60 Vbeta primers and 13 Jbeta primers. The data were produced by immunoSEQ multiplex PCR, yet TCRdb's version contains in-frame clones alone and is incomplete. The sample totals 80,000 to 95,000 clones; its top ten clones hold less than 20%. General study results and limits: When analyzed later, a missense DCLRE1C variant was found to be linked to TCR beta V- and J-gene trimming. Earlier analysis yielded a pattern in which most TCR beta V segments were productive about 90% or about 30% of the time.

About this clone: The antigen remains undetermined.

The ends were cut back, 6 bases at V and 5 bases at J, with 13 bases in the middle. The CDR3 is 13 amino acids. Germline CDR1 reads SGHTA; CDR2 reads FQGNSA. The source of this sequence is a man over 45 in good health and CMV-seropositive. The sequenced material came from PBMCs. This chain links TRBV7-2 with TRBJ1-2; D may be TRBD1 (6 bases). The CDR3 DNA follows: TGTGCCAGCAGTCCCCACAGGGTTTATGGCTACACCTTC. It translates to CASSPHRVYGYTF.